This T cell receptor (beta chain) appears in the sequencing data of a study of T cells after yellow fever vaccination. Study-wide results and limits: The secondary T-cell response peaked on day 5, not day 15, but was weaker.

This clonotype was recorded a few times. Its antigen is currently unknown. CDR1 and CDR2 from the germline V gene are ENHRY and SYGVKD. V dropped 5 bases and J dropped 8 bases, with 8 bases sitting between them. The CDR3 loop spans 11 amino acids. TCRdb re-called the 5' RACE reads with MiXCR, one entry per CDR3 protein. The sample holds around 150,000 distinct CDR3 sequences; 6.5% to 8.5% are singletons and the top ten take more than 2.5%. The sequence derives from a man younger than 35 who received the YFV17D yellow fever vaccine. Sequenced material: CD4+ T cells sorted from PBMCs, taken less than 6 days after the first yellow fever vaccination. J is TRBJ2-3 and V is TRBV10-3; tentatively, D is TRBD2 (5 bases). CDR3 bases: TGTGCCATCAGTCCAAGCGGTACGCAGTATTTT. Translation gives CAISPSGTQYF.